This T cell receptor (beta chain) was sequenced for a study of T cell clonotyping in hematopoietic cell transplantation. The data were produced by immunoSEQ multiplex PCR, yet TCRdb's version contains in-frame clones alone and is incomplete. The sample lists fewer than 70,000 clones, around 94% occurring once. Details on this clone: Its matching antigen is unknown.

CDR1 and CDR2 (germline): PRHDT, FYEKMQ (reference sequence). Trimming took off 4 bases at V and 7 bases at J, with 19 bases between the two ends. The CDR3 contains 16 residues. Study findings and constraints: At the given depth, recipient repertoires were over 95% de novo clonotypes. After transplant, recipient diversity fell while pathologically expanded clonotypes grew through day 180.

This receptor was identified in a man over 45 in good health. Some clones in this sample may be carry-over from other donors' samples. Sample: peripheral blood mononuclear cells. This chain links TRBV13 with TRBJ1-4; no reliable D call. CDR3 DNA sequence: TGTGCCAGCAGCTCAATCCGGACCCATTGGGGTGAAAAACTGTTTTTT. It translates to CASSSIRTHWGEKLFF.